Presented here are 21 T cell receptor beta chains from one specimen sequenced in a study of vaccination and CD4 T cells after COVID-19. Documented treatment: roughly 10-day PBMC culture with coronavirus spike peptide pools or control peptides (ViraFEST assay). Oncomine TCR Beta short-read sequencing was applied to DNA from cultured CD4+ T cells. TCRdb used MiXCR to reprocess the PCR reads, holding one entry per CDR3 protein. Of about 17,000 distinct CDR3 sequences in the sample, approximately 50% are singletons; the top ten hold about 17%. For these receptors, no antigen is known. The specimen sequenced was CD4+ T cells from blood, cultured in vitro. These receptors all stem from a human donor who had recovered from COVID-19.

The CDR3 loop reads CATSRGTSGARWEQYF. CDR3 coding DNA: TGTGCCACCAGCAGAGGTACCTCGGGGGCGCGTTGGGAGCAGTACTTC. The chain joins TRBV15 to TRBJ2-7, with D perhaps matching TRBD1 or TRBD2 (6 bases each). Trimming took off 1 base at V and 7 bases at J, with 20 bases between the two ends. From germline, CDR1 is LNHNV and CDR2 YYDKDF (reference sequence). The CDR3 consists of 16 residues.

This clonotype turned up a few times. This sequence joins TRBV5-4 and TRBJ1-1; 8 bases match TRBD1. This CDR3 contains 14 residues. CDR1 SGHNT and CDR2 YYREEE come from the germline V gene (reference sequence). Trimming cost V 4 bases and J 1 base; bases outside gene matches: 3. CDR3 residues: CASSPGQGNTEAFF. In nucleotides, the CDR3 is TGTGCCAGCAGCCCCGGACAGGGGAACACTGAAGCTTTCTTT.

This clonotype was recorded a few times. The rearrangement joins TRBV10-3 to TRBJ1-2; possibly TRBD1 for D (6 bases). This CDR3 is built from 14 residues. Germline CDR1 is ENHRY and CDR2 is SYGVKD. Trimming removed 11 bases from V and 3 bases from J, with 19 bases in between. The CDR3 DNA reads TGTGCCGCCCGGGGGCCCGGGGCGGACTATGGCTACACCTTC. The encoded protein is CAARGPGADYGYTF.

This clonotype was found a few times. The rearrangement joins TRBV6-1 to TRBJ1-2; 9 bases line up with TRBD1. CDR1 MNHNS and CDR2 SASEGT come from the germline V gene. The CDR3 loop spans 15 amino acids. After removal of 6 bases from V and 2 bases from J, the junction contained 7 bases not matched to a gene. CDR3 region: CASRDRGRGNYGYTF. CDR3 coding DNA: TGTGCCAGCAGGGACAGGGGCCGCGGGAACTATGGCTACACCTTC.

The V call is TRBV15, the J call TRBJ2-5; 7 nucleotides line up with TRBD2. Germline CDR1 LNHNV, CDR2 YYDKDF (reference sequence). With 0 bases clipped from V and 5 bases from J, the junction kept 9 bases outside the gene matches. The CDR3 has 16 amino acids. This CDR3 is CATSRDSGGTGETQYF. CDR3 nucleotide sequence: TGTGCCACCAGCAGAGATTCGGGAGGCACGGGGGAGACCCAGTACTTC.

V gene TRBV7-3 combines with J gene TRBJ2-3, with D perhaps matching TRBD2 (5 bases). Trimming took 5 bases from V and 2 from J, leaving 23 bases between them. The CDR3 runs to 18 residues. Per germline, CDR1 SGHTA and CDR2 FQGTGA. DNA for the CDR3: TGTGCCAGCAGCCCGTCGGGGAGCCGAGGCCTCAACACAGATACGCAGTATTTT. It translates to CASSPSGSRGLNTDTQYF.

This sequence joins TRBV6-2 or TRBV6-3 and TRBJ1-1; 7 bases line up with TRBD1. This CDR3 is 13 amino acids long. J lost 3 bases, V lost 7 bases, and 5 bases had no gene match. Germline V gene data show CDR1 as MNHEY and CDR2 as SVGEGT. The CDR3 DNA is TGTGCCAGCACGACAGGGTGGGACACTGAAGCTTTCTTT. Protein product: CASTTGWDTEAFF.

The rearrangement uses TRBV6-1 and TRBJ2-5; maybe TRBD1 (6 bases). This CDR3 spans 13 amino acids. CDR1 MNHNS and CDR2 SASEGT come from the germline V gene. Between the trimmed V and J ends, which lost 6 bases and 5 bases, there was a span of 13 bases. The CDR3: CASSRTVLETQYF. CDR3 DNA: TGTGCCAGCAGCCGGACAGTGCTGGAGACCCAGTACTTC.

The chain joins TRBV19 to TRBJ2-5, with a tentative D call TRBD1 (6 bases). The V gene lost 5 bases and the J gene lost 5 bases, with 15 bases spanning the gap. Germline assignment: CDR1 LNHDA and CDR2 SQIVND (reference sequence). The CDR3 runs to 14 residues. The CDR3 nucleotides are TGTGCCAGTAGTCCTACAGGGAATGTGGAGACCCAGTACTTC. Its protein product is CASSPTGNVETQYF. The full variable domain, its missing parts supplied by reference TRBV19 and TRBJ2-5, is DGGITQSPKYLFRKEGQNVTLSCEQNLNHDAMYWYRQDPGQGLRLIYYSQIVNDFQKGDIAEGYSVSREKKESFPLTVTSAQKNPTAFYLCASSPTGNVETQYFGPGTRLLVL.

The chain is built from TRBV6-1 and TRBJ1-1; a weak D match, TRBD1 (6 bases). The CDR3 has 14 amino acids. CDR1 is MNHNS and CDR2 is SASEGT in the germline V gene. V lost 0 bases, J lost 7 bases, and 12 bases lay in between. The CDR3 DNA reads TGTGCCAGCAGTGAAGCGGGGCAGGGGATTGAAGCTTTCTTT. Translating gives CASSEAGQGIEAFF.

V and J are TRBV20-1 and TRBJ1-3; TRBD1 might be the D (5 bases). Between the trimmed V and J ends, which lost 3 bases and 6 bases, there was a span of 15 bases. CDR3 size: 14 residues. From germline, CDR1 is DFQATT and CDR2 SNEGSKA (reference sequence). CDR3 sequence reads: CSASRLQGLNTIYF. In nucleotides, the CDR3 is TGCAGTGCTAGTCGGCTCCAGGGACTAAACACCATATATTTT.

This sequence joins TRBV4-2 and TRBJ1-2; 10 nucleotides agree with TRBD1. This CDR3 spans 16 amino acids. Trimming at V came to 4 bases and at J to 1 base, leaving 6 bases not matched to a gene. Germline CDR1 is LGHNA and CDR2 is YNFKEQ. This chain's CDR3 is CASSRLTGGVNYGYTF. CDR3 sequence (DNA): TGTGCCAGCAGCCGCCTGACAGGGGGCGTTAACTATGGCTACACCTTC.

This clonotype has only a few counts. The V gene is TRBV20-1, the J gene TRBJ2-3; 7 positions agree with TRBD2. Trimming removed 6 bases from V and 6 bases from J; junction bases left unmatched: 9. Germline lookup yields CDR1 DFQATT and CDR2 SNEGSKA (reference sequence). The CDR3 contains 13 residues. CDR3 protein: CSATKAGLDTQYF. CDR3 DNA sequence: TGCAGTGCGACGAAAGCGGGGCTGGATACGCAGTATTTT.

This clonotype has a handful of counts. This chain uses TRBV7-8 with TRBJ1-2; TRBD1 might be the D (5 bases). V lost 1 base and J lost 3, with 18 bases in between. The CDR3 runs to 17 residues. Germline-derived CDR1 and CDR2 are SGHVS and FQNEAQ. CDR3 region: CASSLVIVPTGDYGYTF. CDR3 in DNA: TGTGCCAGCAGCTTAGTAATAGTTCCCACAGGCGACTATGGCTACACCTTC. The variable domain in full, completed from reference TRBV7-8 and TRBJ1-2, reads GAGVSQSPRYKVAKRGQDVALRCDPISGHVSLFWYQQALGQGPEFLTYFQNEAQLDKSGLPSDRFFAERPEGSVSTLKIQRTQQEDSAVYLCASSLVIVPTGDYGYTFGSGTRLTVV.

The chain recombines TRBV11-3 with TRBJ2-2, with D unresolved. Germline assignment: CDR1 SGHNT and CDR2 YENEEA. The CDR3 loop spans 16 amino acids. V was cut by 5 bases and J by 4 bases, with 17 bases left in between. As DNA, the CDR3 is TGTGCCAGCAGCGGCCTCAGTGGAGCCAGCACCGGGGAGCTGTTTTTT. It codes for CASSGLSGASTGELFF. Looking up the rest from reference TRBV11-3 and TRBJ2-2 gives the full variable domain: EAGVVQSPRYKIIEKKQPVAFWCNPISGHNTLYWYLQNLGQGPELLIRYENEEAVDDSQLPKDRFSAERLKGVDSTLKIQPAELGDSAVYLCASSGLSGASTGELFFGEGSRLTVL.

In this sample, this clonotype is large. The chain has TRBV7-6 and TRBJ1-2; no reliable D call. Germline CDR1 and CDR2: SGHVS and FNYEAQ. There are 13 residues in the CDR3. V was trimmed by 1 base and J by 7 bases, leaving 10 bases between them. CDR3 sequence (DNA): TGTGCCAGCAGCTTAGGGGAAGGGTTTGGCTACACCTTC. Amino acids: CASSLGEGFGYTF.

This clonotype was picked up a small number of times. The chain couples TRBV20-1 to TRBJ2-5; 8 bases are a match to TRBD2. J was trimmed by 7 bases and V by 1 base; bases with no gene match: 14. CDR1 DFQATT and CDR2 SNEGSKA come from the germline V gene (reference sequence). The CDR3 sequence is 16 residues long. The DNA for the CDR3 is TGCAGTGCTAGAGTTCTCTACGGGAGGGCAGTCTGGACCCAGTACTTC. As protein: CSARVLYGRAVWTQYF.

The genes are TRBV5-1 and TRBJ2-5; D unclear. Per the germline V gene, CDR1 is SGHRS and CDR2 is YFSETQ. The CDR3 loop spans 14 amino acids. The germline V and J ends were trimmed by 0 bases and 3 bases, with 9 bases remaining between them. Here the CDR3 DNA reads TGCGCCAGCAGCTTGGTTTCTGCCAAAGAGACCCAGTACTTC. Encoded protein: CASSLVSAKETQYF.

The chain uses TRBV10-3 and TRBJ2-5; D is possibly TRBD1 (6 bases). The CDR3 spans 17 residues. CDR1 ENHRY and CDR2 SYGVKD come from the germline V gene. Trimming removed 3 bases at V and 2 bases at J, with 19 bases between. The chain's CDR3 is CAISEPQGRAPQETQYF. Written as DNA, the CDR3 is TGTGCCATCAGTGAACCACAGGGAAGGGCGCCACAAGAGACCCAGTACTTC.

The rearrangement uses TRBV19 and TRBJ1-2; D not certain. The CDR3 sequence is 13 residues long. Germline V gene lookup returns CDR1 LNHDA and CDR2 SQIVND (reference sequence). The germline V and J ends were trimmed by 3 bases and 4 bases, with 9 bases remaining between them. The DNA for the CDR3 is TGTGCCAGTAGTATGCGGCAGATCTATGGCTACACCTTC. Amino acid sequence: CASSMRQIYGYTF.

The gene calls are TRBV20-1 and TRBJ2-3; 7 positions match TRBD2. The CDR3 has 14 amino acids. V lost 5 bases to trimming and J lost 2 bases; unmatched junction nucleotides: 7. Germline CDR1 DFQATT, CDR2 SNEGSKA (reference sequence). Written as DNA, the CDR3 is TGCAGTGCTCCCAGCGGGACCCTCACAGATACGCAGTATTTT. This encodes CSAPSGTLTDTQYF.